The TCR beta chain described here comes from a study of blood T cell repertoires in COVID-19 (dated by TCRdb to the early 2020s). A note on the overall study: Collaborator samples came from the United States, Italy and Spain and covered acute and convalescent phases of COVID-19. The prospective study material was composed of cDNA or gDNA derived from T cells, B-cell-depleted T cells, or PBMCs. The sample metadata nearly always contained a de-identified subject ID, COVID-19 status, age in years and sex. Where available, HLA class I and class II types were obtained from metadata supplied by the sample provider rather than from assay-based typing. The repertoires were released in a freely available public database meant as a resource for research on the immune response to SARS-CoV-2. Samples came from the ongoing ImmuneRACE study (first 160 participants) plus 1,254 subjects from 6 global collaborators. Deeply sampled blood TCRbeta repertoires from subjects exposed to, actively infected with, or recovered from COVID-19 were included in the dataset. General conclusions and limits of the study: The quantity of clinical and demographic metadata differed by source and by participant and was supplied without curation.

One collaborating source in Seattle enrolled patients during active infection and followed them longitudinally through the course of disease. Collaborating institutions collected whole blood in K2EDTA tubes following their own protocols. For TCRbeta analysis, collaborator samples were shipped as frozen whole blood, as isolated PBMCs, or as DNA extracted from either sample type. In the germline V gene (reference sequence), CDR1 corresponds to LGHDT and CDR2 to YNNKEL. V lost 8 bases and J lost 2 bases; the stretch between them is 19 bases long. From its cysteine to its phenylalanine, the CDR3 spans 16 amino acids. Here the CDR3 DNA is all that survives: 48 bases in frame from base 1. TCRbeta CDR3 regions were amplified from genomic DNA using the immunoSEQ Assay, a bias-controlled multiplex PCR. In the original analysis: Within the assay, amplification of reference gene primers was used to estimate how many nucleated cells each sample contained. To quantify the absolute abundance of each unique TCRbeta CDR3 rearrangement, sequence reads were collapsed and filtered. For each sample, productive Simpson clonality was calculated as the square root of Simpson's diversity index over productive rearrangements. Held by TCRdb, this immuneACCESS table contains in-frame sequences only and omits some clones. Under half of the omission traces to an unresolved V gene where checked; the cause of the rest is unknown. V and J calls and clone size are copied from that table; D and trimming were computed from the DNA. For this sample there are 150,000 to 200,000 clones; 80% to 85% appear just once. About 14% of the sample comes from the top ten.

Details on this clone: The antigen this receptor binds is unknown. No base quality information exists; no much larger clone differs at one position.

This clonotype originated in a woman aged 70-85 years with COVID-19, enrolled during active disease. Sequenced sample: peripheral blood. The V and J segments used are TRBV3-1 (or the pseudogene TRBV3-2) and TRBJ1-5, with TRBD1 tentatively as D gene (6 bases match). Here the CDR3 is given as CASSTSGVVGNQPQHF. The nucleotide sequence reads TGTGCCAGCTCCACTTCAGGGGTTGTGGGCAATCAGCCCCAGCATTTT.